This passage covers 30 T cell receptor beta chains from one sample sequenced in a study of blood T cell repertoires in COVID-19. Assay: immunoSEQ multiplex PCR; the TCRdb copy retains only in-frame clones and omits some. The sample holds a few hundred thousand clones, more than 85% seen once. Sequencing used PBMCs or T cells enriched from blood (not recorded which). Receptors originate from a woman in her 30s who had recovered from COVID-19.

This chain joins TRBV27 and TRBJ1-5; no clear D. Per the germline V gene, CDR1 is MNHEY and CDR2 is SMNVEV (reference sequence). This CDR3 is built from 14 residues. V was trimmed by 2 bases and J by 3 bases, leaving 8 bases between them. The CDR3 is CASSLTSNNQPQHF. CDR3 DNA sequence: TGTGCCAGCAGTTTAACAAGTAACAATCAGCCCCAGCATTTT.

The J gene is TRBJ1-4, the V gene TRBV6-5; D is perhaps TRBD1 (5 bases). Germline V lookup: CDR1 MNHEY, CDR2 SVGAGI. V was pared by 6 bases and J by 7 bases, with 15 bases between. The CDR3 has 14 residues. The CDR3 protein is CASSRDSRGEKLFF. In DNA, the CDR3 is TGTGCCAGCAGCAGGGACTCCCGGGGTGAAAAACTGTTTTTT.

The genes are TRBV4-1 and TRBJ1-2; D remains unclear. The germline V gene has CDR1 MGHRA and CDR2 YSYEKL. This CDR3 comprises 16 residues. V lost 0 bases to trimming and J lost 4 bases, with 15 bases between them. The chain's CDR3 is CASSQDSRERIYGYTF. In DNA, the CDR3 is TGCGCCAGCAGCCAAGATAGCCGGGAGCGGATCTATGGCTACACCTTC.

V is TRBV18 and J is TRBJ1-1, with unresolved D. V was shortened by 4 bases and J by 4 bases, with 10 bases between the two germline ends. The CDR3 loop spans 13 amino acids. CDR1 and CDR2 (germline): KGHSH, LQKENI. CDR3 coding DNA: TGTGCCAGCTCACTGGACGAGGGCACTGAAGCTTTCTTT. It is translated as CASSLDEGTEAFF.

V gene TRBV19 combines with J gene TRBJ1-2, with D possibly TRBD1 on 5 matching bases. The CDR3 contains 12 residues. The germline gives CDR1 LNHDA, CDR2 SQIVND (reference sequence). Trimming removed 3 bases from V and 7 bases from J, with 9 bases in between. CDR3 in DNA: TGTGCCAGTAGTATCGCGGGGGTTGGCTACACCTTC. Translation: CASSIAGVGYTF.

The V and J genes are TRBV6-1 and TRBJ2-7; TRBD2 is a possible D gene (5 bases). The germline gives CDR1 MNHNS, CDR2 SASEGT. Trimming left V 2 bases short and J 4 bases short, with 15 bases between. This CDR3 has 15 residues. The CDR3 DNA sequence: TGTGCCAGCAGTGAATCACCGGGGTCCGGATACGAGCAGTACTTC. It codes for CASSESPGSGYEQYF.

The genes are TRBV4-2 and TRBJ2-7; no clear D gene. From germline, CDR1 is LGHNA and CDR2 YNFKEQ. V lost 1 base and J lost 4, with 14 bases in between. The length of the CDR3 is 15 residues. The CDR3 reads CASSQGGTNLYEQYF. In DNA, the CDR3 is TGTGCCAGCAGCCAAGGCGGAACTAATCTTTACGAGCAGTACTTC.

Notes on this clone: The sample has other DNA sequences that encode this CDR3 too. V is TRBV19 and J is TRBJ2-7, with 9 bases aligning to TRBD1. This CDR3 contains 14 residues. V gave up 6 bases and J gave up 2 bases; unmatched junction bases: 5. CDR1 is LNHDA, CDR2 SQIVND, per germline (reference sequence). This CDR3 reads CASSPRQGAYEQYF. DNA for the CDR3: TGTGCCAGTAGCCCCAGACAGGGGGCCTACGAGCAGTACTTC.

This chain's CDR3 is CASSGGRNEQFF. The CDR3 DNA sequence: TGCGCCAGCAGTGGGGGGAGGAATGAGCAGTTCTTC. This chain links TRBV5-1 with TRBJ2-1; weak D call: TRBD2 (6 bases). Trimming cost V 5 bases and J 7 bases, with 10 bases left between them. The germline gives CDR1 SGHRS, CDR2 YFSETQ. The CDR3 loop spans 12 amino acids.

The rearrangement joins TRBV2 to TRBJ2-7; the D gene is possibly TRBD1 (5 bases). V gave up 8 bases and J gave up 5 bases, with 28 bases separating them. The V gene's germline CDR1 is SNHLY and CDR2 FYNNEI. The CDR3 spans 17 residues. DNA of the CDR3: TGTGCCAGCGAACCTCTAAAGCTAAGCAGGGCCCCTAACGAGCAGTACTTC. Translated: CASEPLKLSRAPNEQYF.

This chain connects TRBV7-2 to TRBJ1-3; no clear D gene. The ends were cut back, 5 bases at V and 0 bases at J, with 17 bases in the middle. Per the germline V gene, CDR1 is SGHTA and CDR2 is FQGNSA. There are 17 residues in the CDR3. The CDR3 DNA is TGTGCCAGCAGCACCCCGCCGGGGAAAGGCTCTGGAAACACCATATATTTT. Encoded protein: CASSTPPGKGSGNTIYF.

The CDR3: CASSRYGQPQHF. The CDR3 region has the DNA TGTGCCAGCTCAAGATACGGTCAGCCCCAGCATTTT. The chain couples TRBV18 to TRBJ1-5; the D is unclear. Germline V gene data show CDR1 as KGHSH and CDR2 as LQKENI. The V end was cut by 5 bases, the J end by 6 bases, with 8 bases between. The CDR3 spans 12 residues.

This chain links TRBV11-1 with TRBJ1-1; the D is unclear. CDR1 and CDR2 (germline): SGHAT, FQDESV (reference sequence). This CDR3 has 15 amino acids. V was trimmed by 5 bases and J by 3 bases, leaving 16 bases between them. The CDR3 region has the DNA TGTGCCAGCAGCGCCACGAGGGATTTCTACACTGAAGCTTTCTTT. It codes for CASSATRDFYTEAFF.

The J gene is TRBJ1-5, the V gene TRBV4-2, with TRBD1 identical over 8 bases. V lost 0 bases to trimming and J lost 7 bases; unmatched junction nucleotides: 5. The CDR3 covers 15 residues. Per germline, CDR1 LGHNA and CDR2 YNFKEQ. CDR3 nucleotide sequence: TGTGCCAGCAGCCAAGACTACAGGGGGGCGCAGCCCCAGCATTTT. This encodes CASSQDYRGAQPQHF.

This clone occurred once. The V call is TRBV2, the J call TRBJ2-7; 9 positions agree with TRBD1. The CDR3 length is 14 residues. CDR1 is SNHLY, CDR2 FYNNEI, per germline. V lost 3 bases, J lost 5 bases, and 5 bases stayed unmatched. The CDR3 spells CASSEDRGRNEQYF. In nucleotides, the CDR3 is TGTGCCAGCAGTGAGGACAGGGGACGCAACGAGCAGTACTTC. The full variable domain, with the rest looked up from reference TRBV2 and TRBJ2-7, is EPEVTQTPSHQVTQMGQEVILRCVPISNHLYFYWYRQILGQKVEFLVSFYNNEISEKSEIFDDQFSVERPDGSNFTLKIRSTKLEDSAMYFCASSEDRGRNEQYFGPGTRLTVT.

The table lists this clone with a few counts. The V gene is TRBV21-1, the J gene TRBJ1-2; the listed D gene, TRBD1, was not tested against the DNA. TRBV21-1 is an annotated pseudogene. The CDR3 has 15 residues. DNA for the CDR3: TGTGCCAGCAGCAAGCCCCACCCGACAGGGGACGGCTACACCTTC. It translates to CASSKPHPTGDGYTF.

The J gene is TRBJ2-7, the V gene TRBV29-1, with 8 bases lining up with TRBD2. J gave up 4 bases and V 6 bases, and 14 bases lay outside the gene matches. The CDR3 consists of 15 residues. Germline V gene lookup returns CDR1 SQVTM and CDR2 ANQGSEA. The chain's CDR3 is CSVRDGKRERYEQYF. The CDR3, as DNA: TGCAGCGTCCGGGACGGAAAGCGGGAGAGGTACGAGCAGTACTTC.

This chain connects TRBV9 to TRBJ2-1; no reliable D call. Germline loops: CDR1 SGDLS, CDR2 YYNGEE. The V and J ends lost 4 bases and 7 bases respectively, with 18 bases between them. The CDR3 consists of 15 residues. Here the CDR3 DNA reads TGTGCCAGCAGCCCCCGCGATTACCCCGGGAATGAGCAGTTCTTC. This encodes CASSPRDYPGNEQFF. Full variable domain (remainder filled in from reference TRBV9 and TRBJ2-1): DSGVTQTPKHLITATGQRVTLRCSPRSGDLSVYWYQQSLDQGLQFLIQYYNGEERAKGNILERFSAQQFPDLHSELNLSSLELGDSALYFCASSPRDYPGNEQFFGPGTRLTVL.

This clone was counted only a few times. V is TRBV14 and J is TRBJ2-7; D remains ambiguous. Trimming shortened V by 1 base and J by 12 bases, and 16 bases separated the two germline ends. This CDR3 spans 13 amino acids. Germline V gene lookup returns CDR1 SGHDN and CDR2 FVKESK. The CDR3 region is CASSQVSGLMWYF. For the CDR3, the DNA is TGTGCCAGCAGCCAAGTGAGTGGGCTAATGTGGTACTTC.

The chain joins TRBV11-2 to TRBJ2-7; no reliable D call. The germline CDR1 and CDR2 sequences are SGHAT and FQNNGV. The CDR3 runs 13 residues. V was shortened by 2 bases and J by 2 bases, with 7 bases between the two germline ends. The CDR3 DNA follows: TGTGCCAGCAGCTTACAGGTTCCCTACGAGCAGTACTTC. This gives the protein CASSLQVPYEQYF. The full variable domain, in which reference TRBV11-2 and TRBJ2-7 provide the parts outside the CDR3, is EAGVAQSPRYKIIEKRQSVAFWCNPISGHATLYWYQQILGQGPKLLIQFQNNGVVDDSQLPKDRFSAERLKGVDSTLKIQPAKLEDSAVYLCASSLQVPYEQYFGPGTRLTVT.

V usage is TRBV6-5 and J usage is TRBJ1-1; TRBD1 might be the D (6 bases). The CDR3 has 12 residues. V was cut by 5 bases and J by 10 bases, with 14 bases left in between. Germline assignment: CDR1 MNHEY and CDR2 SVGAGI. Here the CDR3 reads CASSPGGGGAFF. The CDR3 DNA reads as TGTGCCAGCAGTCCGGGGGGGGGCGGAGCTTTCTTT.

The rearrangement joins TRBV3-1 (or the pseudogene TRBV3-2) to TRBJ1-2; a possible D gene is TRBD1 (6 bases). The germline V gene has CDR1 LGHDT and CDR2 YNNKEL (reference sequence). V was trimmed by 6 bases and J by 4 bases, leaving 12 bases between them. CDR3 size: 13 residues. CDR3 region: CASRPSGAYGYTF. In DNA form, the CDR3 reads TGTGCCAGCAGACCCTCAGGGGCCTATGGCTACACCTTC.

Only a few counts were recorded for this clone. J is TRBJ1-2 and V is TRBV28; weak D call: TRBD1 (6 bases). The CDR3 spans 14 residues. V shed 5 bases and J shed 4 bases, with 14 bases lying between them. The germline gives CDR1 MDHEN, CDR2 SYDVKM. The CDR3 here is CASSDPGTTYGYTF. DNA for the CDR3: TGTGCCAGCAGTGATCCCGGGACAACCTATGGCTACACCTTC.

The chain uses TRBV23-1 and TRBJ1-2; a possible D gene is TRBD1 (5 bases). TRBV23-1 is placed among ORFs of uncertain function. Trimming removed 2 bases from V and 2 bases from J, with 27 bases in between. The CDR3 loop spans 20 amino acids. The CDR3 reads CASSQIPRQRDYLANYGYTF. The CDR3 region has the DNA TGCGCCAGCAGTCAAATCCCCCGACAGCGGGACTATTTGGCCAACTATGGCTACACCTTC.

The rearrangement uses TRBV2 and TRBJ1-4; TRBD1 might be the D (5 bases). The CDR3 is made up of 14 amino acids. Deletions cut 4 bases from V and 7 bases from J, with 13 bases between. The V gene's germline CDR1 is SNHLY and CDR2 FYNNEI. For the CDR3, the DNA is TGTGCCAGCAGTGTCCCAGGGAGGAGTGAAAAACTGTTTTTT. Protein: CASSVPGRSEKLFF.

V usage is TRBV28 and J usage is TRBJ2-1; 15 bases map to TRBD2. Per the germline V gene, CDR1 is MDHEN and CDR2 is SYDVKM. V lost 3 bases, J lost 7 bases, and 7 bases stayed unmatched. The CDR3 sequence is 17 residues long. The CDR3 bases are TGTGCCAGCAGTTTTGGGACTAGCGGGAGGTATTTTAATGAGCAGTTCTTC. Translation gives CASSFGTSGRYFNEQFF.

The rearrangement links TRBV3-1 (or the pseudogene TRBV3-2) to TRBJ2-6; no reliable D call. V shed 0 bases and J shed 0 bases, with 3 bases lying between them. The CDR3 is 15 amino acids. The V gene's germline CDR1 is LGHDT and CDR2 YNNKEL (reference sequence). In DNA form, the CDR3 reads TGTGCCAGCAGCCAAGAGAGCTCTGGGGCCAACGTCCTGACTTTC. It is translated as CASSQESSGANVLTF.

This clone has only one observation. The gene calls are TRBV19 and TRBJ1-4, with TRBD1 identical over 9 bases. Germline V CDR1 and CDR2: LNHDA, SQIVND (reference sequence). The V and J ends lost 5 bases and 4 bases, in that order; junction bases with no gene match: 8. There are 16 residues in the CDR3. Here the CDR3 DNA reads TGTGCCAGTAGTTCTCGGGACAGGGTTGGTAATGAAAAACTGTTTTTT. Translation gives CASSSRDRVGNEKLFF. Using reference TRBV19 and TRBJ1-4 for the parts outside the CDR3, the full variable domain is DGGITQSPKYLFRKEGQNVTLSCEQNLNHDAMYWYRQDPGQGLRLIYYSQIVNDFQKGDIAEGYSVSREKKESFPLTVTSAQKNPTAFYLCASSSRDRVGNEKLFFGSGTQLSVL.

The chain is built from TRBV10-3 and TRBJ1-1, with TRBD1 as a possible D gene (5 bases). Trimming shortened V by 9 bases and J by 4 bases, and 9 bases separated the two germline ends. The CDR3 is 11 residues long. CDR1 is ENHRY and CDR2 is SYGVKD in the germline V gene. CDR3 region: CAIRGSTEAFF. CDR3 nucleotides: TGTGCCATTCGGGGGTCCACTGAAGCTTTCTTT.

The J gene is TRBJ2-7, the V gene TRBV19; D gene ambiguous. V shed 1 base and J shed 0 bases, with 10 bases lying between them. Germline assignment: CDR1 LNHDA and CDR2 SQIVND (reference sequence). CDR3 length: 15 residues. The CDR3 DNA sequence: TGTGCCAGTAGTATAGGCGGTACGAGCTCCTACGAGCAGTACTTC. This sequence encodes CASSIGGTSSYEQYF.